Following are 13 T cell receptor beta chains from one sample sequenced in a study of T cells after yellow fever vaccination. TCRdb redid the calling of the 5' RACE reads with MiXCR, one entry per CDR3 protein. The sample holds hundreds of thousands of distinct CDR3 sequences, about 12% seen once. This sample comprised PBMCs, obtained on the day of the yellow fever booster vaccination. Receptors were obtained from a man aged 30 to 45 who received the YFV17D yellow fever vaccine.

This clonotype was observed a few times. The chain carries TRBV2 and TRBJ1-2, with D tentatively TRBD1 (6 bases). Germline-derived CDR1 and CDR2 are SNHLY and FYNNEI. Trimming left V 0 bases short and J 5 bases short, with 10 bases between. The CDR3 extends over 14 amino acids. CDR3: CASSEAQGSYGYTF. Here the CDR3 DNA reads TGTGCCAGCAGTGAAGCTCAGGGGAGTTATGGCTACACCTTC. Variable domain in full (rest from reference TRBV2 and TRBJ1-2): EPEVTQTPSHQVTQMGQEVILRCVPISNHLYFYWYRQILGQKVEFLVSFYNNEISEKSEIFDDQFSVERPDGSNFTLKIRSTKLEDSAMYFCASSEAQGSYGYTFGSGTRLTVV.

This clonotype has a handful of counts. This chain connects TRBV7-2 to TRBJ2-1, with D possibly TRBD1 on 5 matching bases. With 3 bases removed from V and 9 bases from J, the gap between germline ends came to 12 bases. CDR1 and CDR2 (germline): SGHTA, FQGNSA. This CDR3 has 13 amino acids. The CDR3 sequence: CASSLSRAAEQFF. The CDR3, as DNA: TGTGCCAGCAGCTTGAGCAGGGCGGCTGAGCAGTTCTTC.

The chain is built from TRBV20-1 and TRBJ2-3, with TRBD2 identical over 13 bases. Germline-derived CDR1 and CDR2 are DFQATT and SNEGSKA (reference sequence). The CDR3 consists of 13 residues. The J segment lost 14 bases and the V segment lost 4 bases, leaving 9 bases of the junction unmatched. CDR3 nucleotides: TGCAGTGCTATACCGGGACTAGCGGGATCTGTGTATTTT. It is translated as CSAIPGLAGSVYF.

The chain employs TRBV4-3 and TRBJ2-1; 12 nucleotides agree with TRBD1. J gave up 10 bases and V 0 bases, and 4 bases lay outside the gene matches. The germline gives CDR1 LGHNA, CDR2 YSLEER. The CDR3 has 15 amino acids. Written as DNA, the CDR3 is TGCGCCAGCAGCCAAGACGGGGGGACAGGGGGCGAGCAGTTCTTC. Protein: CASSQDGGTGGEQFF.

This rearrangement joins TRBV21-1 to TRBJ2-3; TRBD2 is taken as the D call from the table, unchecked against the DNA. TRBV21-1 is listed as a pseudogene. CDR3 length equals 16 residues. The CDR3 loop is CASSNPREARTDTQYF. In DNA form, the CDR3 reads TGTGCCAGCAGCAACCCCCGGGAGGCCCGCACAGATACGCAGTATTTT.

This clonotype was found a few times. The chain couples TRBV4-3 to TRBJ2-3; D might be TRBD2 (5 bases). The CDR3 spans 16 residues. In germline, CDR1 is LGHNA, CDR2 YSLEER. The V end was cut by 3 bases, the J end by 3 bases, with 16 bases between. The CDR3 bases are TGCGCCAGCAGCCAGGCGGGCTCGACCTGGACAGATACGCAGTATTTT. Translating gives CASSQAGSTWTDTQYF.

CDR3 in DNA: TGTGCCAGCAGCTTAGAGGACAGAGAGAACACTGAAGCTTTCTTT. Translation gives CASSLEDRENTEAFF. The chain is built from TRBV7-6 and TRBJ1-1; tentatively, D is TRBD1 (6 bases). This CDR3 has 15 residues. The V gene lost 1 base and the J gene lost 1 base, with 10 bases spanning the gap. Germline V CDR1 and CDR2: SGHVS, FNYEAQ.

This clonotype appeared a few times. J is TRBJ1-3 and V is TRBV12-3 or TRBV12-4; D is ambiguous. The CDR3 runs to 15 residues. The V end was cut by 2 bases, the J end by 0 bases, with 8 bases between. The CDR3 sequence is CASSLLAGSGNTIYF. CDR3 DNA: TGTGCCAGCAGTTTACTAGCCGGCTCTGGAAACACCATATATTTT.

The V gene is TRBV11-1, the J gene TRBJ1-5; perhaps TRBD1 as D (5 bases). The CDR3 extends over 18 amino acids. V was trimmed by 5 bases and J by 7 bases, leaving 27 bases between them. Germline-derived CDR1 and CDR2 are SGHAT and FQDESV (reference sequence). The CDR3 loop is CASSRPNQNQGVYQPQHF. The CDR3 DNA reads TGTGCCAGCAGCCGACCTAATCAAAACCAGGGTGTATACCAGCCCCAGCATTTT. Variable domain in full (rest from reference TRBV11-1 and TRBJ1-5): EAEVAQSPRYKITEKSQAVAFWCDPISGHATLYWYRQILGQGPELLVQFQDESVVDDSQLPKDRFSAERLKGVDSTLKIQPAELGDSAMYLCASSRPNQNQGVYQPQHFGDGTRLSIL.

This clonotype has only a few counts. V usage is TRBV5-4 and J usage is TRBJ1-6; D might be TRBD1 (6 bases). Trimming pared 2 bases from V and 6 bases from J, leaving 9 bases between. The CDR3 spans 14 residues. Germline CDR1 SGHNT, CDR2 YYREEE (reference sequence). The CDR3 protein is CASSLVDSNSPLHF. CDR3 in DNA: TGTGCCAGCAGCTTAGTGGACAGTAATTCACCCCTCCACTTT.

This clonotype was seen a handful of times. The J gene is TRBJ1-6, the V gene TRBV6-1; TRBD1 agrees at 7 bases. Germline V gene data show CDR1 as MNHNS and CDR2 as SASEGT. This CDR3 comprises 16 residues. The ends lost 5 bases at V and 5 bases at J; junction bases unmatched: 9. The CDR3 spells CASSPKQGTNNSPLHF. CDR3 bases: TGTGCCAGCAGTCCTAAACAGGGGACCAATAATTCACCCCTCCACTTT.

This clonotype was counted between two and nine times. This rearrangement joins TRBV20-1 to TRBJ2-3; D uncertain. Between the trimmed V and J ends, which lost 0 bases and 2 bases, there was a span of 9 bases. Germline V CDR1 and CDR2: DFQATT, SNEGSKA (reference sequence). This CDR3 is 14 amino acids long. The CDR3, as DNA: TGCAGTGCTAGAGAGGGTGGGCTCACAGATACGCAGTATTTT. Translating it yields CSAREGGLTDTQYF.

The V call is TRBV6-2 or TRBV6-3, the J call TRBJ2-7; weak D call: TRBD1 (5 bases). The V gene lost 7 bases and the J gene lost 3 bases, with 10 bases spanning the gap. Germline loops: CDR1 MNHEY, CDR2 SVGEGT. This CDR3 is 12 amino acids long. The CDR3 here is CASKETDYEQYF. CDR3 bases: TGTGCCAGCAAAGAGACAGACTACGAGCAGTACTTC.